This entry features one T cell receptor (beta chain) sequence. The sample comes from a study of blood T cell repertoires in COVID-19. Measured with immunoSEQ multiplex PCR; TCRdb has only the in-frame clones, and not every one. The repertoire includes roughly 300,000 clones, about nine tenths of them detected once, and about 2% sits in the top ten. The J segment lost 3 bases and the V segment lost 4 bases, leaving 18 bases of the junction unmatched. The CDR3 covers 18 residues. Germline lookup yields CDR1 SGHKS and CDR2 YYEKEE (reference sequence). The chain employs TRBV5-5 and TRBJ1-1; TRBD1 matches 7 bases. The sequenced sample was peripheral blood. This sequence originates from a woman in her twenties or thirties with COVID-19, enrolled during active disease. CDR3 region: CASSRQGRNRLAYTEAFF. Written as DNA, the CDR3 is TGTGCCAGCAGCCGACAGGGTAGAAACCGTCTAGCCTACACTGAAGCTTTCTTT.